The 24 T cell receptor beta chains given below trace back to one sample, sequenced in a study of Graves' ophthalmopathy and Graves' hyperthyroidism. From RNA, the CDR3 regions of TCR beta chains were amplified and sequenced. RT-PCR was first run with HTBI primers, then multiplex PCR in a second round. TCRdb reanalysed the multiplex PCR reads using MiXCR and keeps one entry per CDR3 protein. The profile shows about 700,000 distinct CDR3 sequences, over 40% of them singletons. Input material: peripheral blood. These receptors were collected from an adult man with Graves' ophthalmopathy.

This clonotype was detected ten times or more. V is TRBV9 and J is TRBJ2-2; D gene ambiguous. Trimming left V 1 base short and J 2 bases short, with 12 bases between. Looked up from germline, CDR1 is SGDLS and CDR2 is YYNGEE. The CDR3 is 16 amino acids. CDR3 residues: CASSVWQAPNTGELFF. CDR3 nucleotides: TGTGCCAGCAGCGTATGGCAGGCCCCCAACACCGGGGAGCTGTTTTTT.

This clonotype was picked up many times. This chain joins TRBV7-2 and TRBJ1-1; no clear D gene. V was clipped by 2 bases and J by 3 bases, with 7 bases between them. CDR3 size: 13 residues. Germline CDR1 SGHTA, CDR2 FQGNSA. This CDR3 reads CASSLPWDTEAFF. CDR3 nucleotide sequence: TGTGCCAGCAGCTTACCCTGGGACACTGAAGCTTTCTTT.

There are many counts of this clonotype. The CDR3 DNA sequence: TGTGCCAGCAGCCAAGATCACATAGGACAGGGCTTTGGCTACACCTTC. It translates to CASSQDHIGQGFGYTF. The rearrangement uses TRBV14 and TRBJ1-2; 8 nucleotides align to TRBD1. Trimming took 0 bases from V and 7 from J; bases not matched to a gene: 10. The CDR3 consists of 16 residues. Germline V gene data show CDR1 as SGHDN and CDR2 as FVKESK.

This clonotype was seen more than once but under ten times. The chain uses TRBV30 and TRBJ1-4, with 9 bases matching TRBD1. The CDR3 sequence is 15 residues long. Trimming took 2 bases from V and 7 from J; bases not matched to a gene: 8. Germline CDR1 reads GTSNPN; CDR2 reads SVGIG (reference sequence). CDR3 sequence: CAWSPTGGHGEKLFF. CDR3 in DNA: TGTGCCTGGAGTCCGACAGGGGGGCACGGTGAAAAACTGTTTTTT. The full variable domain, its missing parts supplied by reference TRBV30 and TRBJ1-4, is SQTIHQWPATLVQPVGSPLSLECTVEGTSNPNLYWYRQAAGRGLQLLFYSVGIGQISSEVPQNLSASRPQDRQFILSSKKLLLSDSGFYLCAWSPTGGHGEKLFFGSGTQLSVL.

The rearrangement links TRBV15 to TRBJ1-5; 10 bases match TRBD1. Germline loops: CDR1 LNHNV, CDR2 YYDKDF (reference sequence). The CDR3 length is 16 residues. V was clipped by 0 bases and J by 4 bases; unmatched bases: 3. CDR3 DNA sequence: TGTGCCACCAGCAGAGATTCGGGACAGGGGAATCAGCCCCAGCATTTT. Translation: CATSRDSGQGNQPQHF.

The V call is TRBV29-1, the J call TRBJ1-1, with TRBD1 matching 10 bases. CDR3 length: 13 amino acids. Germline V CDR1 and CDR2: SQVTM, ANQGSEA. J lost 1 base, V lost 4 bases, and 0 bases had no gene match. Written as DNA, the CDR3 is TGCAGCGTTGGGGACAGGGGGAACACTGAAGCTTTCTTT. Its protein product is CSVGDRGNTEAFF.

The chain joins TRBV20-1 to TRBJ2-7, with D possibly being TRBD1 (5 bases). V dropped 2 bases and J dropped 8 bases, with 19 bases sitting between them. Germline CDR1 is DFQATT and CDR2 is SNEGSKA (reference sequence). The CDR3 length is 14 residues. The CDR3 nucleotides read TGCAGTGCTAGATTACAGGCGGATCAGCCCCAGCAGTACTTC. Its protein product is CSARLQADQPQQYF.

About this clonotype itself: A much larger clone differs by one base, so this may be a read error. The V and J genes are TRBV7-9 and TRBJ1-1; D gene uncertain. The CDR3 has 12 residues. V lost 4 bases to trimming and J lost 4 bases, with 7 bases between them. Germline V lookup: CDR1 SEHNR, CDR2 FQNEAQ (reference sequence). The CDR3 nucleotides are TGTGCCAGCAGCTCCTACATCACTGAAGCTTTCTTT. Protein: CASSSYITEAFF.

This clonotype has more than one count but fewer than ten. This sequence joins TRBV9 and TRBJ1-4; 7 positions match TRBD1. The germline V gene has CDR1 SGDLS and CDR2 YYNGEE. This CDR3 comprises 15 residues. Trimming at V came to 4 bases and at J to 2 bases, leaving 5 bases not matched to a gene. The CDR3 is CASSPGGSTNEKLFF. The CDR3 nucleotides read TGTGCCAGCAGCCCAGGGGGATCGACTAATGAAAAACTGTTTTTT.

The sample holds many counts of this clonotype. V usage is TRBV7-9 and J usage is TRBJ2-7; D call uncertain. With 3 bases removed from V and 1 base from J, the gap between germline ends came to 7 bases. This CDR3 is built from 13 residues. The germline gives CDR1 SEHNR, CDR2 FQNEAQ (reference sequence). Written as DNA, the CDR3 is TGTGCCAGCAGCTTCGTCTTATCCTACGAGCAGTACTTC. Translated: CASSFVLSYEQYF. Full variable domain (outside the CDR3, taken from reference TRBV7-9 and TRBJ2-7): DTGVSQNPRHKITKRGQNVTFRCDPISEHNRLYWYRQTLGQGPEFLTYFQNEAQLEKSRLLSDRFSAERPKGSFSTLEIQRTEQGDSAMYLCASSFVLSYEQYFGPGTRLTVT.

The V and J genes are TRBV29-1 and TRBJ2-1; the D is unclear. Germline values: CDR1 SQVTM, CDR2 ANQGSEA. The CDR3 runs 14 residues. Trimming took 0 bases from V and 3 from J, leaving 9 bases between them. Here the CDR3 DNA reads TGCAGCGTTGAAGACGTCAGCTTCTACAATGAGCAGTTCTTC. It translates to CSVEDVSFYNEQFF.

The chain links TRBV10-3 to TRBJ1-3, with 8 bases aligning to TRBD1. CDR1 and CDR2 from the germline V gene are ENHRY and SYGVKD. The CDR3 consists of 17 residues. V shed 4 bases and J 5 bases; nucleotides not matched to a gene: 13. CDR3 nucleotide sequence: TGTGCCATCAGTGGTGACAGGGGCGCCAGCACCAGAAACACCATATATTTT. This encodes CAISGDRGASTRNTIYF.

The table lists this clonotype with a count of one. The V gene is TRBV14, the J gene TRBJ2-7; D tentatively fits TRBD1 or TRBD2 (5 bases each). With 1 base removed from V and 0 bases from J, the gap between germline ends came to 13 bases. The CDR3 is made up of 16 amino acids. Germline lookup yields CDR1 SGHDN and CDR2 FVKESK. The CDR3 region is CASSQAETGTSYEQYF. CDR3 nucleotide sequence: TGTGCCAGCAGCCAAGCTGAGACCGGGACCTCCTACGAGCAGTACTTC.

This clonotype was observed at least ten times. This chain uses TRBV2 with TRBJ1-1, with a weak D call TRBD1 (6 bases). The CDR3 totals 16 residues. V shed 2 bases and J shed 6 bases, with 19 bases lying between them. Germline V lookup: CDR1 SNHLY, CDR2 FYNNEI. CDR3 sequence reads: CASSEMSSGAGSEAFF. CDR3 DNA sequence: TGTGCCAGCAGTGAAATGAGTTCGGGGGCCGGATCTGAAGCTTTCTTT.

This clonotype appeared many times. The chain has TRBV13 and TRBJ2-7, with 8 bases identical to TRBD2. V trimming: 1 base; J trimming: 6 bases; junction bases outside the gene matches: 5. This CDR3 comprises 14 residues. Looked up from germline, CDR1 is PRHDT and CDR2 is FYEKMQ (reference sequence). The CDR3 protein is CASSLVRAGGEQYF. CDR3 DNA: TGTGCCAGCAGCTTAGTCAGGGCGGGAGGCGAGCAGTACTTC.

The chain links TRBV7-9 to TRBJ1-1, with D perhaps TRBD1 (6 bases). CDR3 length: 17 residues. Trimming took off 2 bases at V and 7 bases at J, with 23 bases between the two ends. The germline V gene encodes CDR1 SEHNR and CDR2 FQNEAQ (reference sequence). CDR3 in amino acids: CASSLMIGGQVVLEAFF. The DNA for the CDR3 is TGTGCCAGCAGCTTAATGATCGGGGGGCAGGTCGTGCTTGAAGCTTTCTTT.

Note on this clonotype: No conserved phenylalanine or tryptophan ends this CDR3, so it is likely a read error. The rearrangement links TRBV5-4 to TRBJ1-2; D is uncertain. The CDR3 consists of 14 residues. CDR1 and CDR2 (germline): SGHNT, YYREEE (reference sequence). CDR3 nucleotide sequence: TGCGCCAGCAGCCCCAATCCAGCTAACTATGGCTACACCCTC. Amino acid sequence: CASSPNPANYGYTL.

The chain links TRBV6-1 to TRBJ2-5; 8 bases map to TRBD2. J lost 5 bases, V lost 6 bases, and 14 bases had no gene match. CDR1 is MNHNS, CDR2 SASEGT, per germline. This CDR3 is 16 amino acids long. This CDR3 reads CASRDILSGGPETQYF. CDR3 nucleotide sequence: TGTGCCAGCAGAGATATTCTCTCGGGGGGGCCGGAGACCCAGTACTTC.

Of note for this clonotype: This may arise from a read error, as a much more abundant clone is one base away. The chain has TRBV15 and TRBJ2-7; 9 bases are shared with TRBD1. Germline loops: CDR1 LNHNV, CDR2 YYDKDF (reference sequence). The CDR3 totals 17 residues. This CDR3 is CATCRDGDRVGAYEQYF. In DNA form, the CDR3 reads TGTGCCACCTGCAGAGATGGGGACAGGGTTGGGGCCTACGAGCAGTACTTC.

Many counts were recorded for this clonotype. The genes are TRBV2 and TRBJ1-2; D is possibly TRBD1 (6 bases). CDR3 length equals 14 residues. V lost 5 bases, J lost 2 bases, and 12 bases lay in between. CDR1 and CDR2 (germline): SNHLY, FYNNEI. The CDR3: CASSLRGENYGYTF. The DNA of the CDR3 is TGTGCCAGCAGTCTGAGGGGGGAGAACTATGGCTACACCTTC.

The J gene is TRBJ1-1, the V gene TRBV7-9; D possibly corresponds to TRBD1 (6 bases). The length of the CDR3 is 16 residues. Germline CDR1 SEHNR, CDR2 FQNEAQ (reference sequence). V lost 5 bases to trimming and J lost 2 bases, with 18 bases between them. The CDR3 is CASSQEVQGRNTEAFF. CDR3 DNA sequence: TGTGCCAGCAGCCAAGAGGTCCAGGGGAGAAACACTGAAGCTTTCTTT.

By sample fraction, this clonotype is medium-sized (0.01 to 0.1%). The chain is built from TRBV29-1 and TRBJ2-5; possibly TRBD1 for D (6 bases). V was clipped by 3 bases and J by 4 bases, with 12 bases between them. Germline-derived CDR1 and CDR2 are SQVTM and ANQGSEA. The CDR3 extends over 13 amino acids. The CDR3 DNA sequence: TGCAGCGTTGATAGGTTACAGGGAGAGACCCAGTACTTC. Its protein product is CSVDRLQGETQYF.

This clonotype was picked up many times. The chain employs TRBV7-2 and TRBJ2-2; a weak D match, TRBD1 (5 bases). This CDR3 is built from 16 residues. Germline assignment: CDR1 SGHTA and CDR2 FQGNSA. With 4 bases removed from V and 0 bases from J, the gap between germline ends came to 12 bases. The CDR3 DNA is TGTGCCAGCAGCTCATTGACAGCTACGAACACCGGGGAGCTGTTTTTT. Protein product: CASSSLTATNTGELFF. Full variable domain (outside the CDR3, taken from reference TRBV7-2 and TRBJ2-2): GAGVSQSPSNKVTEKGKDVELRCDPISGHTALYWYRQSLGQGLEFLIYFQGNSAPDKSGLPSDRFSAERTGGSVSTLTIQRTQQEDSAVYLCASSSLTATNTGELFFGEGSRLTVL.

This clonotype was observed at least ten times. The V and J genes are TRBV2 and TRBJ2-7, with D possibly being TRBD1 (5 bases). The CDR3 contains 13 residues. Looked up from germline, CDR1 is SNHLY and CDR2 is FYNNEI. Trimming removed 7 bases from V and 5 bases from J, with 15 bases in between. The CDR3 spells CASTPGWGDEQYF. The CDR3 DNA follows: TGTGCCAGCACCCCCGGTTGGGGCGACGAGCAGTACTTC.